The rows below give T cell receptor beta chains drawn from one sample of a study of tumor-infiltrating lymphocytes in localized non-small cell lung cancer. Generated by immunoSEQ multiplex PCR, the TCRdb table keeps only in-frame clones and is missing some. The repertoire holds roughly 14,000 clones, with about 77% as singletons. Specimen: lung tumor tissue. The receptor source for this set is a human donor with non-small cell lung cancer. Each CDR3 is given with its conserved first and last residue. The order of the fields is clone size, J gene, V gene, D gene, CDR3 DNA, CDR3 protein. The D gene is left open where the match is weak. Only part of the rows carry a size: once, few, many, or a class if the clone is expanded.

- TRBJ2-1 TRBV4-1 TRBD2 TGCGCCAGCAGCCAAGATCGGACTAGCGGGAGGAAAGAGTTCTTC CASSQDRTSGRKEFF
few TRBJ2-3 TRBV19 TRBD2 TGTGCCAGTAGTATTGGACTAGCGGGGTTGGTCCCAGATACGCAGTATTTT CASSIGLAGLVPDTQYF
- TRBJ2-3 TRBV29-1 TRBD2 TGCAGCGTTGAGCCGACCTCTGGGTTAGCGGGAGATGGCGATACGCAGTATTTT CSVEPTSGLAGDGDTQYF
- TRBJ2-3 TRBV11-2 - TGTGCCAGCAGCCCCTACCTGAGGGCGAGGAGCACAGATACGCAGTATTTT CASSPYLRARSTDTQYF
once TRBJ1-2 TRBV6-5 - TGTGCCAGCAGGGCGACAGAGTCCTATGGCTACACCTTC CASRATESYGYTF
few TRBJ1-2 TRBV18 - TGTGCCAGCTCACCACAGGGTCCTGGCTACACCTTC CASSPQGPGYTF
- TRBJ1-5 TRBV19 - TGTGCCACCTCACTCGGGGTGGGGCAGCCCCAGCATTTT CATSLGVGQPQHF
once TRBJ2-7 TRBV10-3 - TGTGCCATCAGTGGGGTAACAGGGACCTACGAGCAGTACTTC CAISGVTGTYEQYF
- TRBJ2-7 TRBV11-1 - TGTGCCAGCAGGCCCCGAGACAGGACTTCCTACGAGCAGTACTTC CASRPRDRTSYEQYF
- TRBJ2-2 TRBV9 TRBD2 TGTGCCAGCAGCGTATCTAGCGGGGGGAACACCGGGGAGCTGTTTTTT CASSVSSGGNTGELFF
- TRBJ1-3 TRBV9 - TGTGCCAGCAGCGTAGATGGCGGAAACACCATATATTTT CASSVDGGNTIYF
- TRBJ1-5 TRBV2 - TGTGCCAGCAGTGCCAGGGGCGGTTATAGCAATCAGCCCCAGCATTTT CASSARGGYSNQPQHF
- TRBJ1-5 TRBV19 - TGTGCCAGTACCAAGGTCGGGCAGCCCCAGCATTTT CASTKVGQPQHF
- TRBJ1-2 TRBV28 TRBD1 TGTGCCAGCAGTTTATCAGGGACAGAAGGTAGCTATGGCTACACCTTC CASSLSGTEGSYGYTF
- TRBJ1-1 TRBV28 - TGTGCCAGCAGCCGACAGATGAACACTGAAGCTTTCTTT CASSRQMNTEAFF
- TRBJ1-6 TRBV30 - TGTGCCTGGAGGGGGGATGGGACCTATAATTCACCCCTCCACTTT CAWRGDGTYNSPLHF
- TRBJ1-1 TRBV18 TRBD1 TGTGCCAGCTCGGCAGGGGGCTTGACTGAAGCTTTCTTT CASSAGGLTEAFF
once TRBJ2-4 TRBV9 TRBD2 TGTGCCAGCAGCCGCAGCGGGGACTCGGGAAACATTCAGTACTTC CASSRSGDSGNIQYF
few TRBJ1-5 TRBV19 TRBD1 TGTGCCAGTAGTATAATGGACAGGGGGAATCAGCCCCAGCATTTT CASSIMDRGNQPQHF
- TRBJ1-2 TRBV18 TRBD1 TGTGCCGGAAAGTCCGGGACAGACCTCTATGGCTACACCTTC CAGKSGTDLYGYTF
- TRBJ1-5 TRBV10-3 TRBD1 TGTGCCATCAGTGAACAGGGGTCTGGCAATCAGCCCCAGCATTTT CAISEQGSGNQPQHF
- TRBJ2-5 TRBV4-2 TRBD2 TGTGCCAGCAGCCAAGGTGCCAGCGGGGGGGGCGAGACCCAGTACTTC CASSQGASGGGETQYF
- TRBJ1-3 TRBV19 - TGTGCCAGTAGTGCGACTGCTTTCTCTGGAAACACCATATATTTT CASSATAFSGNTIYF
- TRBJ2-2 TRBV4-1 TRBD2 TGCGCCAGCAGCCGATCTAGCGGGGGGATCACCGGGGAGCTGTTTTTT CASSRSSGGITGELFF
- TRBJ2-7 TRBV7-2 - TGTGCCAGCAGCTTACGGGACAAGGACTACGAGCAGTACTTC CASSLRDKDYEQYF